This T cell receptor (beta chain) was captured by sequencing in a study of Graves' ophthalmopathy and Graves' hyperthyroidism (dated by TCRdb to 2016 to 2018). At the level of the whole study: Peripheral blood was collected at initial diagnosis, before any treatment. TCR beta repertoire signatures were used to distinguish Graves' ophthalmopathy from Graves' hyperthyroidism and to predict progression to ophthalmopathy. In total, over 130 blood samples were TCR-sequenced: fewer than 50 ophthalmopathy, some 75 hyperthyroidism and some 17 hyperthyroidism-to-ophthalmopathy patients. A discovery set of 100 or so patients (roughly 43 ophthalmopathy, 55 to 65 stable hyperthyroidism) was enrolled to explore V-J signatures distinguishing ophthalmopathy from hyperthyroidism. An independent validation cohort was composed of 18 hyperthyroidism patients and around 16 patients who later progressed from hyperthyroidism to ophthalmopathy. In roughly six hyperthyroidism patients, the T-cell repertoire of thyroid tissue was compared with the T-cell repertoire of blood. Once sampling was done, hyperthyroidism patients were given methimazole at a starting dose of 30 mg daily, while ophthalmopathy patients were given high-dose intravenous methylprednisolone. For training and testing, the 110 or so patients in the discovery cohort were randomly divided in a 7:3 ratio.

For repertoire sequencing, TCR beta CDR3 regions were amplified from RNA transcripts. The first round of RT-PCR was done with HTBI primers and the Qiagen OneStep RT-PCR kit, and was followed by a second round of multiplex PCR, then size selection and purification. Sequencing of the libraries was carried out on an Illumina HiSeq2000 in paired-end mode with 100 bp reads. The paper's data handling went like this. SOAPnuke was used to process the reads, removing any read that contained adapters or uncalled bases, had a mean Phred below 15, or lacked an exact match to the constant primer or identifier. COPE v1.2.5 was used to merge the high-quality paired reads. Each unique nucleotide sequence was defined as a clonotype, and clonotypes were aligned to IMGT TRB V, D and J references with MiTCR v1.1. The analysis was limited to V-J combinations with a frequency above 0.0001, which together covered just over 98% of the repertoires. For each V-J combination, a TCR clonal expansion and chaos score was defined as F50 clonal expansion divided by the chaos observed in the TCRdist matrix. Welch's t-statistics and random forest were used to reduce features to 10 to 15 V-J combinations, which were fed into a naive Bayes classifier. The similarity between thyroid and blood repertoires was quantified using the Morisita-Horn index. The public reads were run again by TCRdb, first through fastp at Q25 and then through MiXCR, and only productive beta chains were kept. Entries are consolidated by CDR3 protein sequence, retaining the most common genes and DNA. TCRdb's processing, not the authors', yielded these V and J calls. This sample gives roughly 160,000 distinct CDR3 sequences in total; 37% of them show up just once. Of the sample, around 5.8% is held by the ten largest clones.

The study at large found these results: Sample size was not predetermined statistically, and investigators were not blinded to group allocation. In validation, the model predicted ophthalmopathy progression with about 70% sensitivity and about 77% specificity; approximately 12 predicted patients were CT-confirmed with GO in a median of around 6 months. Most expanded thyroid clonotypes with frequency above 0.001 were also detected in blood, suggesting blood repertoires may reflect the thyroid immune response. Ophthalmopathy was separated from stable hyperthyroidism by the 13-signature model with roughly 90% sensitivity and around 81% specificity in cross-validation and with 80%/75% in the test set.

The CDR3, from cysteine to phenylalanine, totals 14 residues. CDR3 DNA only is kept here, 42 bases in frame from base 1. V loses 5 bases, J loses 0 bases, and the germline ends lie 12 bases apart. CDR1 and CDR2 (SGHDT, YYEEEE) derive from the germline V gene. Ophthalmopathy patients had moderately to severely active disease, Clinical Activity Score of at least 3, NOSPECS grade of at least 4, and disease duration under 3 months. Anyone with other autoimmune diseases, uncontrolled infections, pregnancy or lactation was excluded from the study. Clinical symptoms, serum thyroxine, TRAb, thyroid ultrasound and orbital computed tomography were used for diagnosis. Ficoll-Paque density gradient centrifugation was used to isolate PBMCs from around 9.1 ml of fresh peripheral blood. Trizol reagent was used to extract the total RNA, and its quality was then checked on an Agilent 2100 Bioanalyzer. This clonotype came up many times. This clone's antigen is unknown. No qualities accompany the bases; no much larger clone lies one base away.

The sample taken for sequencing was peripheral blood. The receptor chain draws on TRBV5-6 and TRBJ2-7, with the D gene uncertain. The TCR sequence derives from a middle-aged woman with Graves' ophthalmopathy. Donor details come from another sample of the same person, matched by shared clones. The CDR3: CASRKGRSSYEQYF. The nucleotides read TGTGCCAGCAGAAAAGGACGGAGCTCCTACGAGCAGTACTTC.